This entry lists 10 T cell receptor beta chains sequenced from one sample in a study of shared clonotypes between healthy human individuals. Using immunoSEQ multiplex PCR, the repertoire was profiled, and TCRdb retains in-frame clones only, with some absent. The table records a few million clones, roughly 92% of them present only once. Sequenced sample: naive CD4+ T cells sorted from blood. Stated subset: CD45RA+ positively selected. The receptor source for this set is a man between 18 and 35 years old in good health.

The chain couples TRBV30 to TRBJ2-7; the match to TRBD1 covers 7 bases. CDR1 and CDR2 (germline): GTSNPN, SVGIG (reference sequence). After removal of 4 bases from V and 6 bases from J, the junction contained 3 bases not matched to a gene. There are 11 residues in the CDR3. Here the CDR3 reads CAWNAGGEQYF. The CDR3 region has the DNA TGTGCCTGGAACGCAGGGGGCGAGCAGTACTTC.

A single count supports this clone. V is TRBV6-1 and J is TRBJ2-1, with 8 bases lining up with TRBD2. The CDR3 spans 15 residues. V lost 2 bases and J lost 0; bases outside the gene matches: 0. CDR1 and CDR2 (germline): MNHNS, SASEGT. The CDR3 region is CASSESGSSYNEQFF. The CDR3 DNA reads TGTGCCAGCAGTGAAAGCGGGAGCTCCTACAATGAGCAGTTCTTC.

On this clone itself: The sample has other DNA sequences that encode this CDR3 too. The gene calls are TRBV28 and TRBJ2-7; D remains ambiguous. The CDR3 totals 13 residues. The germline V gene has CDR1 MDHEN and CDR2 SYDVKM. The ends were cut back, 3 bases at V and 0 bases at J, with 6 bases in the middle. The CDR3 loop is CASSFPRSYEQYF. Written as DNA, the CDR3 is TGTGCCAGCAGTTTTCCACGCTCCTACGAGCAGTACTTC.

In its sample, this clone was seen once. The chain couples TRBV9 to TRBJ2-1; 11 nucleotides match TRBD2. V shed 1 base, J shed 10 bases, and the junction held 4 bases outside the gene matches. The CDR3 extends over 14 amino acids. Germline CDR1 SGDLS, CDR2 YYNGEE. In DNA, the CDR3 is TGTGCCAGCAGCGTACTAGCGGGAGGAGGAGAGCAGTTCTTC. It encodes CASSVLAGGGEQFF.

The rearrangement uses TRBV11-2 and TRBJ1-2, with TRBD1 matching 7 bases. The ends lost 4 bases at V and 4 bases at J; junction bases unmatched: 3. The CDR3 totals 13 residues. Per the germline V gene, CDR1 is SGHAT and CDR2 is FQNNGV. DNA of the CDR3: TGTGCCAGCAGCTCCCAGGGGGTCTATGGCTACACCTTC. Its translation is CASSSQGVYGYTF. Full variable domain (remainder filled in from reference TRBV11-2 and TRBJ1-2): EAGVAQSPRYKIIEKRQSVAFWCNPISGHATLYWYQQILGQGPKLLIQFQNNGVVDDSQLPKDRFSAERLKGVDSTLKIQPAKLEDSAVYLCASSSQGVYGYTFGSGTRLTVV.

The gene calls are TRBV6-5 and TRBJ2-6, with D possibly being TRBD1 (5 bases). Germline CDR1 reads MNHEY; CDR2 reads SVGAGI. The ends were cut back, 4 bases at V and 0 bases at J, with 10 bases in the middle. This CDR3 is 16 amino acids long. CDR3 in DNA: TGTGCCAGCAGTTTGCACAGGAGCTCTGGGGCCAACGTCCTGACTTTC. Encoded protein: CASSLHRSSGANVLTF.

The genes are TRBV15 and TRBJ2-2, with 9 nucleotides matching TRBD2. V shed 11 bases and J 3 bases; nucleotides not matched to a gene: 7. From germline, CDR1 is LNHNV and CDR2 YYDKDF (reference sequence). This CDR3 region has 14 residues. In nucleotides, the CDR3 is TGTGCCTCCCGGCGGGAGGGTTACACCGGGGAGCTGTTTTTT. It specifies CASRREGYTGELFF.

V gene TRBV7-9 combines with J gene TRBJ2-1; possible D gene TRBD1, 6 bases. The germline V and J ends were trimmed by 5 bases and 6 bases, with 17 bases remaining between them. The CDR3 extends over 15 amino acids. In germline, CDR1 is SEHNR, CDR2 FQNEAQ (reference sequence). In DNA, the CDR3 is TGTGCCAGCAGCCCACCAGGGGCGCCTTCCAATGAGCAGTTCTTC. Translating it yields CASSPPGAPSNEQFF.

The chain recombines TRBV18 with TRBJ1-1, with D perhaps matching TRBD1 (6 bases). The CDR3 sequence is 16 residues long. V was pared by 0 bases and J by 3 bases, with 14 bases between. The germline CDR1 and CDR2 sequences are KGHSH and LQKENI. CDR3 protein: CASSPPPGGFDTEAFF. CDR3 DNA sequence: TGTGCCAGCTCACCACCCCCGGGGGGCTTCGACACTGAAGCTTTCTTT.

The rearrangement links TRBV9 to TRBJ1-6; D unclear. The V gene's germline CDR1 is SGDLS and CDR2 YYNGEE. The V end was cut by 0 bases, the J end by 6 bases, with 13 bases between. This CDR3 has 16 amino acids. The CDR3 reads CASSVEGKGTNSPLHF. The CDR3 DNA reads as TGTGCCAGCAGCGTAGAAGGGAAGGGAACTAATTCACCCCTCCACTTT.